This T cell receptor (beta chain) appears in the sequencing data of a study of early T cells in non-severe SARS-CoV-2 infection. One entry per CDR3 protein, called by TCRdb with MiXCR from the 5' RACE reads. This table holds about 52,000 distinct CDR3 sequences, roughly 8.2% found once. The sample taken for sequencing was whole blood. This TCR came from an adult who was a healthcare worker with PCR-confirmed SARS-CoV-2 infection or an uninfected control (not recorded which).

DNA of the CDR3: TGTGCCAGTACCTGGATTGGGACAGGCATCTCTGGGGCCAACGTCCTGACTTTC. Amino acid sequence: CASTWIGTGISGANVLTF. The chain is built from TRBV19 and TRBJ2-6; 8 bases fit TRBD1. The CDR3 is 18 residues long. After removal of 7 bases from V and 0 bases from J, the junction contained 11 bases not matched to a gene. The germline V gene has CDR1 LNHDA and CDR2 SQIVND (reference sequence).